This is a list of T cell receptor beta chains from one sample in a study of control samples from healthy donors and cancer patients. Only in-frame clones appear in the TCRdb table, and some are missing; sequencing was by immunoSEQ multiplex PCR. The sample holds 150,000 to 200,000 clones; roughly 94% are singletons and the top ten take under 8.5%. Sequencing was performed on blood. The receptors originated from a woman between 40 and 55 years old in good health. Both conserved end residues are part of each CDR3. The D gene is left open where the match is weak. Some rows mark clone size as missing; the rest say once, few, many or name a class of expanded clone.

D	J	length	V	size	DNA	CDR3
TRBD1	TRBJ2-1	15	TRBV5-1	once	TGCGCCAGCAGCTTGGTACAGGGGGCGCAAAATGAGCAGTTCTTC	CASSLVQGAQNEQFF
-	TRBJ1-5	13	TRBV7-2	-	TGTGCCAGCAGCTATAACTTCATCCAGCCCCAGCATTTT	CASSYNFIQPQHF
-	TRBJ1-1	13	TRBV30	-	TGTGCCTGGAGTAAGGGACTGAACACTGAAGCTTTCTTT	CAWSKGLNTEAFF
-	TRBJ1-4	15	TRBV10-3	-	TGTGCCATCATTACCCCGGGACACAATGCTGAAAAACTGTTTTTT	CAIITPGHNAEKLFF
TRBD1	TRBJ2-7	14	TRBV18	-	TGTGCCAGCTCACCCCGGGACAGGGAGGCCGAGCAGTACTTC	CASSPRDREAEQYF
-	TRBJ1-5	13	TRBV29-1	-	TGCAGCGTTGGGCAGAATAGCAATCAGCCCCAGCATTTT	CSVGQNSNQPQHF
TRBD1	TRBJ1-5	14	TRBV7-8	-	TGTGCCAGCAGAAGACAGGGGAGCAATCAGCCCCAGCATTTT	CASRRQGSNQPQHF
-	TRBJ1-1	18	TRBV30	once	TGTGCCTGGAGTGTACTTCGGGGAGGGGGGAGCATGAACACTGAAGCTTTCTTT	CAWSVLRGGGSMNTEAFF
-	TRBJ2-1	18	TRBV3-1/TRBV3-2	-	TGTGCCAGCAGCCAAAAAGGGATAGCGAGGGGGGTAGCGTATGAGCAGTTCTTC	CASSQKGIARGVAYEQFF
TRBD1	TRBJ1-1	15	TRBV5-4	once	TGTGCCAGCAGCGTACCTGGGACAGAACGGGTGGTCGCTTTCTTT	CASSVPGTERVVAFF
-	TRBJ1-1	16	TRBV15	once	TGTGCCACCAGCAGAGTTAAAAGTCCCCCCAACACTGAAGCTTTCTTT	CATSRVKSPPNTEAFF
-	TRBJ2-1	16	TRBV19	-	TGTGCCAGTAAATCACGCAGGGGAGGAGGGACTAATGAGCAGTTCTTC	CASKSRRGGGTNEQFF
TRBD1	TRBJ2-7	14	TRBV15	-	TGTGCCACCAGCAGAGATAGGGGGCGATACGAGCAGTACTTC	CATSRDRGRYEQYF
TRBD2	TRBJ2-1	16	TRBV11-2	once	TGTGCCAGCAGCCGCTGGACTAGCGTAACCTACAATGAGCAGTTCTTC	CASSRWTSVTYNEQFF
TRBD1	TRBJ1-1	14	TRBV10-3	-	TGTGCCACCGGACAGGGAAAGGATAGGACTGAAGCTTTCTTT	CATGQGKDRTEAFF
TRBD1	TRBJ1-6	13	TRBV19	-	TGTGCCAGTAGGACAGGGATAAATTCACCCCTCCACTTT	CASRTGINSPLHF
-	TRBJ1-1	12	TRBV28	-	TGTGCCAGCAGTTTGGGACCGGGGGTAGCTTTCTTT	CASSLGPGVAFF